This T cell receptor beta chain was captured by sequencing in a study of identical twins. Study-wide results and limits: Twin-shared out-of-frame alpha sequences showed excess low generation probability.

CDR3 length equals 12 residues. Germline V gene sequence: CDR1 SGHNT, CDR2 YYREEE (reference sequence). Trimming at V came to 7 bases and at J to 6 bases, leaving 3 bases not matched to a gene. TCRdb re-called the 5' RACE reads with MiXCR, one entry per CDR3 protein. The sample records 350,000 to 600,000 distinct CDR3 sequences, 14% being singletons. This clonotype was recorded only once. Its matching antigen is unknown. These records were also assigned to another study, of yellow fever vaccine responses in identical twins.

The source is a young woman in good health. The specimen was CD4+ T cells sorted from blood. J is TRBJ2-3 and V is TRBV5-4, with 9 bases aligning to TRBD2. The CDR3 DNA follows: TGTGCCAGCCAGCGGGAGGTGGATACGCAGTATTTT. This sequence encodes CASQREVDTQYF.